The source of this T cell receptor (beta chain) is a study of T cell repertoires in cytomegalovirus infection. The wider study: Use of recently identified HLA-C-restricted and well-studied HLA-B-restricted CMV epitopes was part of the study. CMV infection and matching HLA type were both indicated by public TCR beta signatures.

The CDR3 consists of 14 residues. Germline V gene data show CDR1 as MNHNS and CDR2 as SASEGT. V was cut by 3 bases and J by 6 bases, with 12 bases left in between. TCRdb fed the reads into MiXCR, producing one record per CDR3 protein. The repertoire holds about a million distinct CDR3 sequences, with roughly 30% as singletons. Study observations and caveats: Clonotype analysis showed dominance of the ex vivo response by HLA-C-restricted CMV-specific TCR beta clonotypes.

The sample holds many counts of this clonotype. As yet, its antigen is unknown. This sequence originates from a human donor in good health (CMV status not recorded). Some clones in this sample may be carry-over from other donors' samples. The chain joins TRBV6-1 to TRBJ1-5, with a tentative D call TRBD1 (5 bases). Sequencing was performed on cultured CD8+ T cells from PBMCs, taken from culture after CMV antigen stimulation. The CDR3 region is CASSEGLGVQPQHF. The CDR3, as DNA: TGTGCCAGCAGTGAGGGGCTGGGGGTTCAGCCCCAGCATTTT.